This T cell receptor beta chain was sequenced during a study of blood T cells in healthy people across ages. Notes on the study in general: A roughly linear age-dependent decrease characterized TCR beta diversity per million T cells.

Primed by a sample-barcoded 5' primer and a J-beta primer mix, a second PCR proceeded for roughly 7 to 12 cycles. Each CDR3 protein is one row after TCRdb ran MiXCR on the 5' RACE reads. This sample has roughly 1,500,000 distinct CDR3 sequences, with approximately 40% found just once. As to this clonotype: Its target is unknown.

CDR3 length equals 15 residues. The J segment lost 7 bases and the V segment lost 3 bases, leaving 11 bases of the junction unmatched. Germline-derived CDR1 and CDR2 are SGHTA and FQGNSA. This TCR was recovered from a young woman in good health. The rearrangement links TRBV7-2 to TRBJ1-1; 7 nucleotides align to TRBD1. The material sequenced was blood. The chain's CDR3 is CASSFLDQGDIEAFF. DNA for the CDR3: TGTGCCAGCAGCTTTCTCGATCAGGGGGACATTGAAGCTTTCTTT.